This paragraph reports one T cell receptor beta chain. No cognate antigen has been identified for it. Within one base of it there is no much larger clone, and no base qualities were kept. The data originate from a study of STAT3 mutations in large granular lymphocyte leukemia (dated by TCRdb to between 2018 and 2021). Background for the entire study: About half of the T-LGLL patients who underwent longitudinal sequencing carried canonical activating STAT3 mutations. To reconstruct clonal hierarchy and dynamics, serial deep sequencing of TCRbeta CDR3 and STAT3 was performed in patients with T-cell large granular lymphocyte leukemia. A couple of patients with natural killer LGL leukemia were also sequenced longitudinally as controls within the study. More than half of T-LGLL patients received one or more immunosuppressive therapy regimens, with hematologic response in roughly 41% of those treated. From an initial cohort of a few hundred LGL patients, 20 or so representative T-LGLL cases were selected for longitudinal TCRbeta and STAT3 sequencing. On average, sequencing was done at 3.5 to 4 time points per patient, with the number of samplings ranging from 2 to 8.

The same DNA, extracted from blood mononuclear cells, served for both the TCR sequencing and the STAT3 sequencing. Results and caveats for the whole study, not just this receptor: TCR clonotype switching after therapy was seen in about 35% of the 18 patients, with all newly emerging clones being STAT3 wild type. Because no samples were available when a clone first appeared, clonal expansion had to be inferred from samplings taken at other points. Linking therapy response to changes in TCR clonal burden was complicated by variable intervals between samplings and by differing treatment regimens. The burden of the dominant TCR clone was higher than the STAT3 mutant burden in several patients, which suggests that the STAT3 mutation arose secondarily inside a clone that had already expanded. Because codominant clonotypes persisted in some patients, a small but highly pathogenic clone may have been missed. At least one immunodominant TCRbeta clonotype was identified in every T-LGLL patient, and multiple immunodominant subclonotypes were identified in about half of the T-LGLL patients.

TCRbeta libraries were sequenced on an Illumina MiSeq, averaging approximately 44,000 productive templates per sample. The immunoSEQ assay, which uses multiplex PCR amplification, was used to generate TCRbeta CDR3 libraries. As for the authors' bioinformatics: Following a previously defined approach, repertoire diversity was calculated, and values close to 0 point to extremely monoclonal samples. TCRdb obtained this table from immuneACCESS and retained in-frame rearrangements with V and J assigned. These tables miss some clones; where compared with another copy, unresolved V genes account for less than half of the shortfall, and the remainder is unexplained. V, J and clone size were drawn from that table, and D and trimming were deduced from the DNA. Recorded for this sample are around 3,700 clones; around 74% of them occurred a single time. Jointly, the top ten make up about 32% of the sample.

Trimming at the junction amounts to 6 bases on V and 2 bases on J, and the germline ends lie 20 bases apart. The germline V gene specifies SQVTM as CDR1 and ANQGSEA as CDR2. Including cysteine and phenylalanine, the CDR3 has 16 amino acids. Kept here is only the CDR3 DNA, which spans 48 bases and is read in frame from base 1. This receptor was identified in a man in his sixties with T-cell large granular lymphocyte leukemia. Some clones in this sample may be carry-over from other donors' samples. The age is the age at diagnosis. What was sequenced was peripheral blood mononuclear cells. The V gene is TRBV29-1 and the J gene is TRBJ2-1; no D gene call is confident. The nucleotide sequence is given as TGCAGCGTCCCCCCGAGAACGGATCTGGCCTACAATGAGCAGTTCTTC. Its translation reads: CSVPPRTDLAYNEQFF.